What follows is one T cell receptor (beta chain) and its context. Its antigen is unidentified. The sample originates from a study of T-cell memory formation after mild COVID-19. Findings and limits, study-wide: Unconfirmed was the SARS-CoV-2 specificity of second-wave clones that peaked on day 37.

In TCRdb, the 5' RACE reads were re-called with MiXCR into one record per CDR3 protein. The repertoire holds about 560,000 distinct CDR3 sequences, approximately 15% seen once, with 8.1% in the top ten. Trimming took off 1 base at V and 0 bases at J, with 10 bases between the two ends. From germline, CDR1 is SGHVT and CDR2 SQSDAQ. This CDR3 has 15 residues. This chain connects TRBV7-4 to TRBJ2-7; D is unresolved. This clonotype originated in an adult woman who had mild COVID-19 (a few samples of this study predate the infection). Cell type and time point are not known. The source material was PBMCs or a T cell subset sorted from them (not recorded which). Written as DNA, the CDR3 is TGTGCCAGCAGCTTAGTAGGGAATACCTCCTACGAGCAGTACTTC. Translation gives CASSLVGNTSYEQYF.